In its sample, the clone carrying this T cell receptor (beta chain) was seen once. Its antigen is not identified. The method was immunoSEQ multiplex PCR; TCRdb's version includes in-frame clones alone and lacks a portion of them. Of some 150,000 clones listed, about 88% are singletons. The germline CDR1 and CDR2 sequences are SQVTM and ANQGSEA. The ends were cut back, 8 bases at V and 0 bases at J, with 13 bases in the middle. This CDR3 has 13 residues. The sample comes from a study of cytomegalovirus exposure and HLA in healthy donors. Study in general: Later, an analysis reported that the 95 to 150 validation repertoires had used the same platform as the 500 to 800 first-cohort repertoires.

Study results and caveats: A few of the chains that were CMV-associated were confirmed in vitro to be specific for CMV antigens. Generally TCR sequences proved uncommon, though certain public TCRs appeared in numerous donors. That first-cohort TCR clusters tended to co-occur in the approximately 110 validation repertoires was found in a later analysis.

The receptor was derived from a man between 18 and 35 years old in good health and CMV-seropositive. Specimen: PBMCs. The V call is TRBV29-1, the J call TRBJ1-1; D is perhaps TRBD1 (6 bases). The CDR3 region is CSTRRDMNTEAFF. For the CDR3, the DNA is TGCAGCACCCGCCGGGACATGAACACTGAAGCTTTCTTT.